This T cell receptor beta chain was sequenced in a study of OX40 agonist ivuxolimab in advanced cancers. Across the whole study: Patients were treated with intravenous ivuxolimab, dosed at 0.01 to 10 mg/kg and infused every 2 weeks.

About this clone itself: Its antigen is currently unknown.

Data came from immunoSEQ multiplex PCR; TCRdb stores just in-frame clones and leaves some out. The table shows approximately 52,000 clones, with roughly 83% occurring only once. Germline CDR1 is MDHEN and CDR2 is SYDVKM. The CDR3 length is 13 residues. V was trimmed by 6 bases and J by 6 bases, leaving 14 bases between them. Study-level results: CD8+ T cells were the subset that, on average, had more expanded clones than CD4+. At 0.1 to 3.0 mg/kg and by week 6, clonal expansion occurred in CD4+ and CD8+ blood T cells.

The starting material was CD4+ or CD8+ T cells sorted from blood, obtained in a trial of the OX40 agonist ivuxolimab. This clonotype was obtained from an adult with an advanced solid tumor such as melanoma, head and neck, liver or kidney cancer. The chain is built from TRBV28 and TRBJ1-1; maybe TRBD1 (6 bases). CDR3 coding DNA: TGTGCCAGCAGGATGACAGGATACGCTGAAGCTTTCTTT. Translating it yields CASRMTGYAEAFF.